The 13 T cell receptor beta chains in this list originate from one sample, sequenced in a study of blood T cell repertoires in COVID-19 (dated by TCRdb to the early 2020s). Libraries were prepared through the immunoSEQ multiplex PCR assay. TCRdb's version of the immuneACCESS table is confined to in-frame rearrangements and falls short of the full clone set. An unresolved V gene accounts for under half of the shortfall where checked; the remainder is of unknown origin. The sample table records about 290,000 clones; 75% to 90% of these occur just once. Of the sample, 2.5% to 3.5% falls within the top ten clones. The sample comprised peripheral blood. Receptor source: a woman in her thirties with active or convalescent COVID-19.

This clone occurred once. The rearrangement joins TRBV19 to TRBJ1-1; the D gene is possibly TRBD1 (5 bases). This CDR3 has 13 residues. The V end was cut by 5 bases, the J end by 6 bases, with 13 bases between. Germline V gives CDR1 LNHDA, CDR2 SQIVND (reference sequence). The CDR3 loop is CASSLSGSAEAFF. In nucleotides, the CDR3 is TGTGCCAGTAGTCTGTCAGGGTCGGCTGAAGCTTTCTTT.

This chain connects TRBV5-1 to TRBJ2-5, with 11 bases lining up with TRBD2. This CDR3 has 16 residues. Trimming removed 4 bases from V and 2 bases from J; junction bases left unmatched: 7. Per germline, CDR1 SGHRS and CDR2 YFSETQ. The CDR3 is CASSHFGTSGQETQYF. The CDR3 DNA follows: TGCGCCAGCAGCCACTTCGGGACTAGCGGACAAGAGACCCAGTACTTC. Variable domain in full (rest from reference TRBV5-1 and TRBJ2-5): KAGVTQTPRYLIKTRGQQVTLSCSPISGHRSVSWYQQTPGQGLQFLFEYFSETQRNKGNFPGRFSGRQFSNSRSEMNVSTLELGDSALYLCASSHFGTSGQETQYFGPGTRLLVL.

The chain combines TRBV5-1 with TRBJ2-2; D uncertain. The length of the CDR3 is 13 residues. V was clipped by 1 base and J by 5 bases, with 6 bases between them. The germline CDR1 and CDR2 sequences are SGHRS and YFSETQ. The CDR3 nucleotides are TGCGCCAGCAGCTTGTCCGGGACCGGGGAGCTGTTTTTT. Translated, it gives CASSLSGTGELFF.

This chain uses TRBV5-1 with TRBJ1-2; D is unresolved. Trimming pared 0 bases from V and 4 bases from J, leaving 10 bases between. CDR1 and CDR2 from the germline V gene are SGHRS and YFSETQ. The CDR3 totals 14 residues. The CDR3 protein is CASSLDREGYGYTF. The CDR3 nucleotides are TGCGCCAGCAGCTTGGATCGGGAGGGCTATGGCTACACCTTC.

The chain uses TRBV6-6 and TRBJ2-4; TRBD1 might be the D (7 bases). In germline, CDR1 is MNHNY, CDR2 SVGAGI (reference sequence). This CDR3 is built from 15 residues. V lost 6 bases and J 7 bases, leaving 19 bases between the germline ends. This CDR3 is CASSTRGQGENIQYF. The DNA for the CDR3 is TGTGCCAGCAGCACCCGGGGGCAGGGGGAGAACATTCAGTACTTC.

This clone was observed a single time. DNA for the CDR3: TGTGCCAGCAAATCGACAGGGGGCTCCCCTTGGGGCTACACCTTC. As protein: CASKSTGGSPWGYTF. The chain joins TRBV7-2 to TRBJ1-2; 10 nucleotides agree with TRBD1. The CDR3 sequence is 15 residues long. The germline CDR1 and CDR2 sequences are SGHTA and FQGNSA. The V segment lost 7 bases and the J segment 8 bases; nucleotides outside the gene matches: 13.

The gene calls are TRBV7-2 and TRBJ1-2; 9 nucleotides agree with TRBD1. The germline V gene encodes CDR1 SGHTA and CDR2 FQGNSA. After removal of 4 bases from V and 8 bases from J, the junction contained 11 bases not matched to a gene. The CDR3 has 15 residues. As DNA, the CDR3 is TGTGCCAGCAGCTCGCACACAGGGGGCGCGGGAGGCTACACCTTC. Its translation is CASSSHTGGAGGYTF. Filled out from reference TRBV7-2 and TRBJ1-2, the complete variable domain reads GAGVSQSPSNKVTEKGKDVELRCDPISGHTALYWYRQSLGQGLEFLIYFQGNSAPDKSGLPSDRFSAERTGGSVSTLTIQRTQQEDSAVYLCASSSHTGGAGGYTFGSGTRLTVV.

Notes on this clone: One end of the junction is discordant with germline, which a read error may explain. The chain recombines TRBV12-3 or TRBV12-4 with TRBJ1-2; TRBD1 might be the D (5 bases). CDR3 size: 10 residues. CDR3 coding DNA: TGTGCCAGCAGTCTACAGGAGAAACACTTC. Its translation is CASSLQEKHF.

Comment on this clone: The sample has other DNA sequences that encode this CDR3 too. The V gene is TRBV18, the J gene TRBJ2-7; 7 bases match TRBD1. The CDR3 has 13 amino acids. The germline gives CDR1 KGHSH, CDR2 LQKENI. The ends lost 6 bases at V and 5 bases at J; junction bases unmatched: 7. DNA for the CDR3: TGTGCCAGCTCGCCAGACAGGGACCACGAGCAGTACTTC. This gives the protein CASSPDRDHEQYF.

The rearrangement uses TRBV7-9 and TRBJ1-5; D is possibly TRBD1 (5 bases). CDR3 length equals 13 residues. Trimming removed 4 bases from V and 4 bases from J, with 8 bases in between. CDR1 SEHNR and CDR2 FQNEAQ come from the germline V gene (reference sequence). CDR3 residues: CASSSTENQPQHF. In DNA, the CDR3 is TGTGCCAGCAGCTCGACAGAAAATCAGCCCCAGCATTTT.

This clone was seen a single time. The V gene is TRBV11-1, the J gene TRBJ2-7; D is unclear. CDR1 is SGHAT and CDR2 is FQDESV in the germline V gene (reference sequence). The CDR3 contains 13 residues. V shed 5 bases and J shed 4 bases, with 12 bases lying between them. DNA of the CDR3: TGTGCCAGCAGCGCGGTTGGGTTGTACGAGCAGTACTTC. Translated, it gives CASSAVGLYEQYF.

This clone was seen only a few times. This chain connects TRBV6-2 or TRBV6-3 to TRBJ1-2, with D unresolved. CDR3 length: 14 residues. Trimming removed 6 bases from V and 2 bases from J, with 13 bases in between. Germline V gene lookup returns CDR1 MNHEY and CDR2 SVGEGT. The chain's CDR3 is CASSPGLMNYGYTF. CDR3 coding DNA: TGTGCCAGCAGCCCCGGACTGATGAACTATGGCTACACCTTC.

This clone was seen more than once but under ten times. The chain carries TRBV9 and TRBJ1-1, with 8 positions matching TRBD1. Trimming at V came to 1 base and at J to 6 bases, leaving 8 bases not matched to a gene. The CDR3 extends over 15 amino acids. Germline V CDR1 and CDR2: SGDLS, YYNGEE. The CDR3 here is CASSVHDRGYAEAFF. Here the CDR3 DNA reads TGTGCCAGCAGCGTACACGACAGGGGCTACGCTGAAGCTTTCTTT.